The 23 T cell receptor beta chains listed next were all sequenced from one sample in a study of response to subunit inactivated influenza vaccine. TCRdb analysed the RT-PCR reads with MiXCR anew, one entry per CDR3 protein. The profile shows some 200,000 distinct CDR3 sequences, more than 10% of them singletons. These data were likewise used in another study, on T cells expressing NK-cell markers. That paper adds: Production of TCR beta cDNA relied on 5'RACE template switching with UMIs.

The source was CD8+ T cells sorted from PBMCs, collected 11 to 12 days after vaccination. Receptor source: a man aged 45-65 years who received an inactivated influenza vaccine.

This chain connects TRBV4-3 to TRBJ1-1; 11 bases align to TRBD1. The germline V gene encodes CDR1 LGHNA and CDR2 YSLEER. The V segment lost 5 bases and the J segment 5 bases; nucleotides outside the gene matches: 13. This CDR3 is built from 17 residues. CDR3 nucleotides: TGCGCCAGCAGCGAAGGGACAGGGGGGCCGGTTTTTACTGAAGCTTTCTTT. Translated, it gives CASSEGTGGPVFTEAFF.

This clonotype was detected many times. The V gene is TRBV4-1, the J gene TRBJ2-2; 10 bases align to TRBD1. The V gene end was trimmed by 4 bases and the J gene end by 4 bases; junction bases not matched to a gene: 6. From germline, CDR1 is MGHRA and CDR2 YSYEKL. There are 16 residues in the CDR3. The CDR3 DNA follows: TGCGCCAGCAGCCTTGCTGGGACAGGGGCCACCGGGGAGCTGTTTTTT. It is translated as CASSLAGTGATGELFF.

This chain joins TRBV7-6 and TRBJ2-6; D uncertain. CDR1 is SGHVS and CDR2 is FNYEAQ in the germline V gene. The CDR3 contains 15 residues. V lost 1 base and J lost 2, with 6 bases in between. The CDR3 loop is CASSLGEAGANVLTF. The CDR3 DNA is TGTGCCAGCAGCTTAGGGGAAGCTGGGGCCAACGTCCTGACTTTC.

This clonotype was observed a handful of times. This chain uses TRBV2 with TRBJ2-1, with 11 bases that match TRBD2. This CDR3 region has 15 residues. Germline values: CDR1 SNHLY, CDR2 FYNNEI. The ends lost 1 base at V and 6 bases at J; junction bases unmatched: 2. The CDR3 sequence: CASSEGLAGSNEQFF. As DNA, the CDR3 is TGTGCCAGCAGTGAAGGACTAGCGGGATCCAATGAGCAGTTCTTC.

The genes are TRBV20-1 and TRBJ2-1; 9 bases line up with TRBD1. J lost 2 bases, V lost 6 bases, and 8 bases had no gene match. This CDR3 spans 15 amino acids. Germline-derived CDR1 and CDR2 are DFQATT and SNEGSKA (reference sequence). CDR3 loop: CSAGHRGRTYNEQFF. The CDR3 nucleotides read TGCAGTGCGGGACACAGGGGGCGAACCTACAATGAGCAGTTCTTC.

The V and J genes are TRBV4-3 and TRBJ1-1; D remains ambiguous. V lost 4 bases to trimming and J lost 8 bases, with 14 bases between them. The CDR3 loop spans 13 amino acids. The V gene's germline CDR1 is LGHNA and CDR2 YSLEER. CDR3 nucleotides: TGCGCCAGCAGCCCCGCCGGGGATACCGAAGCTTTCTTT. Protein: CASSPAGDTEAFF.

This clonotype has just a few counts. This rearrangement joins TRBV9 to TRBJ2-3; D remains ambiguous. Germline V gene sequence: CDR1 SGDLS, CDR2 YYNGEE. The CDR3 consists of 13 residues. V lost 4 bases to trimming and J lost 4 bases, with 10 bases between them. CDR3 sequence reads: CASSPFGADTQYF. The CDR3 DNA reads as TGTGCCAGCAGCCCCTTTGGCGCAGATACGCAGTATTTT.

The chain carries TRBV6-2 or TRBV6-3 and TRBJ2-1; TRBD2 might be the D (5 bases). The CDR3 spans 14 residues. CDR1 and CDR2 (germline): MNHEY, SVGEGT. V was pared by 10 bases and J by 4 bases, with 17 bases between. In DNA form, the CDR3 reads TGTGCCACGACTCCAGGACTTCGATACAATGAGCAGTTCTTC. Residues: CATTPGLRYNEQFF.

This clonotype was recorded at least ten times. The chain carries TRBV4-1 and TRBJ2-1, with 7 positions matching TRBD2. The J segment lost 4 bases and the V segment lost 3 bases, leaving 9 bases of the junction unmatched. This CDR3 spans 16 amino acids. Germline CDR1 reads MGHRA; CDR2 reads YSYEKL. The CDR3 DNA sequence: TGCGCCAGCAGCCACCTGCAGGGAGGGGAATACAATGAGCAGTTCTTC. It codes for CASSHLQGGEYNEQFF.

This clonotype was detected a few times. The gene calls are TRBV4-3 and TRBJ2-3; D is uncertain. V was cut by 0 bases and J by 7 bases, with 17 bases left in between. The CDR3 sequence is 16 residues long. Germline CDR1 and CDR2: LGHNA and YSLEER. The CDR3, as DNA: TGCGCCAGCAGCCAAGATGAGTCTTACAATGGAAATACGCAGTATTTT. Encoded protein: CASSQDESYNGNTQYF.

Only a few counts were recorded for this clonotype. The chain links TRBV4-3 to TRBJ2-2, with D possibly TRBD2 on 6 matching bases. From germline, CDR1 is LGHNA and CDR2 YSLEER. The CDR3 totals 16 residues. Trimming stripped 1 base from V and 0 bases from J, with 9 bases between. CDR3 loop: CASSQGAGSNTGELFF. In DNA, the CDR3 is TGCGCCAGCAGCCAAGGAGCGGGCTCGAACACCGGGGAGCTGTTTTTT.

In regard to this clonotype: A read error may account for a junction end that differs from germline. The chain couples TRBV4-1 to TRBJ2-2; 9 nucleotides match TRBD2. Germline assignment: CDR1 MGHRA and CDR2 YSYEKL. This CDR3 comprises 16 residues. This CDR3 is CASSQGLAATTGELLF. The CDR3 DNA reads TGCGCCAGCAGCCAAGGACTAGCGGCAACTACCGGGGAGCTGTTGTTT.

This clonotype was found many times. The chain couples TRBV20-1 to TRBJ2-7; 10 bases line up with TRBD2. The germline gives CDR1 DFQATT, CDR2 SNEGSKA (reference sequence). CDR3 length equals 15 residues. The junction had 8 bases not matched to a gene; V was cut back by 3 bases and J by 3 bases. The DNA for the CDR3 is TGCAGTGCTAGGGAAATGCCTAGCGGGGGCTACGAGCAGTACTTC. Its protein is CSAREMPSGGYEQYF.

This sequence joins TRBV12-3 or TRBV12-4 and TRBJ2-7; D unresolved. This CDR3 contains 13 residues. V lost 3 bases and J 4 bases, leaving 10 bases between the germline ends. CDR3 coding DNA: TGTGCCAGCAGTTTTTTGCGCCCTTACGAGCAGTACTTC. Protein product: CASSFLRPYEQYF.

This rearrangement joins TRBV25-1 to TRBJ2-1; TRBD1 or TRBD2 may be the D gene (5 bases each). Germline V lookup: CDR1 MGHDK, CDR2 SYGVNS. The length of the CDR3 is 14 residues. Trimming removed 9 bases at V and 0 bases at J, with 12 bases between. The DNA for the CDR3 is TGTGCCAGTTCGGGGCAGGGCTCCTACAATGAGCAGTTCTTC. Translated, it gives CASSGQGSYNEQFF.

The V gene is TRBV28, the J gene TRBJ2-3, with 7 bases aligning to TRBD1. CDR1 and CDR2 (germline): MDHEN, SYDVKM. CDR3 length equals 14 residues. Losses at the gene ends were 5 bases for V and 9 bases for J; bases not matched to a gene: 11. The CDR3 region has the DNA TGTGCCAGCAGTACGGACAGGCCGCTTACCACGCAGTATTTT. This translates into CASSTDRPLTTQYF.

The sample holds many counts of this clonotype. V gene TRBV15 combines with J gene TRBJ2-3, with D unclear. In germline, CDR1 is LNHNV, CDR2 YYDKDF (reference sequence). The length of the CDR3 is 15 residues. Trimming removed 0 bases at V and 6 bases at J, with 13 bases between. Here the CDR3 DNA reads TGTGCCACCAGCAGAGACCCCAACCTGGGGGATACGCAGTATTTT. This encodes CATSRDPNLGDTQYF.

The chain couples TRBV7-9 to TRBJ1-2; 7 bases are shared with TRBD1. The ends lost 1 base at V and 8 bases at J; junction bases unmatched: 4. Germline V gene data show CDR1 as SEHNR and CDR2 as FQNEAQ (reference sequence). The CDR3 is 13 residues long. The CDR3 is CASSLEGARGYTF. CDR3 DNA sequence: TGTGCCAGCAGCTTAGAGGGGGCGAGGGGCTACACCTTC.

The rearrangement joins TRBV15 to TRBJ2-2; D call uncertain. Germline lookup yields CDR1 LNHNV and CDR2 YYDKDF (reference sequence). This CDR3 contains 12 residues. V lost 0 bases, J lost 6 bases, and 2 bases lay in between. DNA of the CDR3: TGTGCCACCAGCAGAGATTCCGGGGAGCTGTTTTTT. Protein sequence: CATSRDSGELFF. Filled out from reference TRBV15 and TRBJ2-2, the complete variable domain reads DAMVIQNPRYQVTQFGKPVTLSCSQTLNHNVMYWYQQKSSQAPKLLFHYYDKDFNNEADTPDNFQSRRPNTSFCFLDIRSPGLGDTAMYLCATSRDSGELFFGEGSRLTVL.

The chain couples TRBV5-1 to TRBJ2-1; 9 nucleotides match TRBD2. V dropped 8 bases and J dropped 6; count of bases not matched to a gene: 6. In germline, CDR1 is SGHRS, CDR2 YFSETQ. This CDR3 is built from 13 residues. The chain's CDR3 is CASQRGAANEQFF. The CDR3 DNA reads as TGCGCCAGTCAGCGGGGGGCCGCCAATGAGCAGTTCTTC. Together with reference TRBV5-1 and TRBJ2-1, the CDR3 gives the full variable domain: KAGVTQTPRYLIKTRGQQVTLSCSPISGHRSVSWYQQTPGQGLQFLFEYFSETQRNKGNFPGRFSGRQFSNSRSEMNVSTLELGDSALYLCASQRGAANEQFFGPGTRLTVL.

The chain has TRBV6-2 or TRBV6-3 and TRBJ2-7; D possibly corresponds to TRBD2 (6 bases). This CDR3 contains 14 residues. V lost 5 bases and J 5 bases, leaving 16 bases between the germline ends. CDR1 and CDR2 (germline): MNHEY, SVGEGT. Written as DNA, the CDR3 is TGTGCCAGCAGTCCCCTGGGAGGAAGCGACGAGCAGTACTTC. Residues: CASSPLGGSDEQYF.

J is TRBJ2-2 and V is TRBV20-1; 7 nucleotides match TRBD2. The junction had 8 bases not matched to a gene; V was cut back by 3 bases and J by 4 bases. Germline CDR1 DFQATT, CDR2 SNEGSKA (reference sequence). The CDR3 runs 15 residues. The CDR3: CSARDGRRGTGELFF. The CDR3, as DNA: TGCAGTGCTAGGGACGGGAGGCGCGGCACCGGGGAGCTGTTTTTT.

The chain employs TRBV24-1 and TRBJ2-5; the match to TRBD2 covers 15 bases. Trimming cost V 9 bases and J 5 bases; bases outside gene matches: 12. The CDR3 is 17 residues long. CDR1 KGHDR and CDR2 SFDVKD come from the germline V gene. CDR3 sequence (DNA): TGTGCCACCGGGTCCTTGGGACTAGCGGGAGGAGGGGAGACCCAGTACTTC. Protein: CATGSLGLAGGGETQYF.